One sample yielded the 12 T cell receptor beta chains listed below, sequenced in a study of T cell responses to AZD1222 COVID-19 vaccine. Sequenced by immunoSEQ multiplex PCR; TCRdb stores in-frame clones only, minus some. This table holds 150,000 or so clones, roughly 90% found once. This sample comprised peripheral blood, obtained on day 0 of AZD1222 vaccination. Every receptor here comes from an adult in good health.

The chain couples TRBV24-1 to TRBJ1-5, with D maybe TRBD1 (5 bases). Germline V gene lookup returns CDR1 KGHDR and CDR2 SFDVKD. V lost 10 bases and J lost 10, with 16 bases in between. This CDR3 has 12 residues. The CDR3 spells CATGEGPRPQHF. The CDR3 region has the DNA TGTGCCACAGGGGAAGGGCCCCGACCCCAGCATTTT.

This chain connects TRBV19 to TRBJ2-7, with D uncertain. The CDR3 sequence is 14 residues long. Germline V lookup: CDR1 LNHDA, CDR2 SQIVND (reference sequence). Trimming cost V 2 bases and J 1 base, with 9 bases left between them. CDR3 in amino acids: CASSINTDSYEQYF. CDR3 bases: TGTGCCAGTAGTATAAATACGGATTCCTACGAGCAGTACTTC.

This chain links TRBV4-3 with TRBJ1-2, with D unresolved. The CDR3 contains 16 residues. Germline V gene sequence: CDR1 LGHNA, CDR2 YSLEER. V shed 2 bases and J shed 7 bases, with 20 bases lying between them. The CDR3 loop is CASSQSGGSLVGGYTF. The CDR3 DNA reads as TGCGCCAGCAGCCAATCCGGCGGATCACTCGTGGGTGGCTACACCTTC.

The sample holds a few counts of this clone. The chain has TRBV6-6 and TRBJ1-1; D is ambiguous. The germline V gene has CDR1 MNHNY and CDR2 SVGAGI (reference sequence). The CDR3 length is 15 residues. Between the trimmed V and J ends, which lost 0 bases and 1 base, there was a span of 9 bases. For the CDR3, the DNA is TGTGCCAGCAGTTACTCGGCAGACCAGAACACTGAAGCTTTCTTT. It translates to CASSYSADQNTEAFF.

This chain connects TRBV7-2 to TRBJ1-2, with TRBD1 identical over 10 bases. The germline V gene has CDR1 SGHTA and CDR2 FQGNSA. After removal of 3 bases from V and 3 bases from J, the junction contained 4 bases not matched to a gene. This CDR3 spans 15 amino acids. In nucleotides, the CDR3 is TGTGCCAGCAGCTTGGCCGGGACAGGGGACTATGGCTACACCTTC. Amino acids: CASSLAGTGDYGYTF.

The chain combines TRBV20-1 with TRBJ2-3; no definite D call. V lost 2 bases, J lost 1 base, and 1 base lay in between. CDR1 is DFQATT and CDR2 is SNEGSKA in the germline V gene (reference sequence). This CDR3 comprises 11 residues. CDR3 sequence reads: CSARRTDTQYF. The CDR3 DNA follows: TGCAGTGCTAGACGCACAGATACGCAGTATTTT.

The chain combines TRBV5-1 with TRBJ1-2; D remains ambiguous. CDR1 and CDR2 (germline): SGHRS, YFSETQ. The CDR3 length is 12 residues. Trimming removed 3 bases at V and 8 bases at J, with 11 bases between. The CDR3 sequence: CASSSGPQGYTF. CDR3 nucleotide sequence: TGCGCCAGCAGCTCAGGTCCTCAAGGCTACACCTTC.

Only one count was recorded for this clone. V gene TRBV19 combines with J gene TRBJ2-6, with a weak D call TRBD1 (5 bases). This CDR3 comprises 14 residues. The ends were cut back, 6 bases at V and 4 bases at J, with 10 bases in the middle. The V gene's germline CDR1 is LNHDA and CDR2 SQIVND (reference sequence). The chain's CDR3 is CASRDNPGANVLTF. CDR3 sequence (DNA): TGTGCCAGTAGGGACAATCCCGGGGCCAACGTCCTGACTTTC.

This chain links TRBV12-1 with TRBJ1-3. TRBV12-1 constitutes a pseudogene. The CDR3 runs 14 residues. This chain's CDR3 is CASSFGSTGNTIYF. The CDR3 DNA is TGTGCCAGCAGCTTTGGGTCCACTGGAAACACCATATATTTT.

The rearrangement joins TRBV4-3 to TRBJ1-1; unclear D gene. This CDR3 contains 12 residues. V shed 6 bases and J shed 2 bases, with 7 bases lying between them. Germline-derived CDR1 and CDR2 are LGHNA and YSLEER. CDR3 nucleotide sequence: TGCGCCAGCAGTCCAGGAAACACTGAAGCTTTCTTT. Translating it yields CASSPGNTEAFF.

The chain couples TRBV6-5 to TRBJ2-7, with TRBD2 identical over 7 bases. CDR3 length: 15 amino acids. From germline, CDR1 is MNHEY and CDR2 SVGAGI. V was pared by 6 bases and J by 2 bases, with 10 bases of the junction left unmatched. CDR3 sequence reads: CASSRSGTAPYEQYF. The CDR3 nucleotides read TGTGCCAGCAGCCGAAGCGGGACGGCGCCCTACGAGCAGTACTTC.

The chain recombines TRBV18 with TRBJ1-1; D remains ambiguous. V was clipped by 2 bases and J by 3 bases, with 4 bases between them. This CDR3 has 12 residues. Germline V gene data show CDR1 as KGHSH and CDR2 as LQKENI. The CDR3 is CASSPKDTEAFF. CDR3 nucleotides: TGTGCCAGCTCACCAAAGGACACTGAAGCTTTCTTT.